The entry below describes one TCR beta chain. Measured with immunoSEQ multiplex PCR; TCRdb has only the in-frame clones, and not every one. Found here are 85,000 to 100,000 clones, 65% to 85% of them singletons; the top ten hold approximately 5.5%. These data are taken from a study of glioma-infiltrating T cells after dendritic cell vaccination. Study at large: The vaccine used monocyte-derived dendritic cells pulsed overnight with autologous tumor lysate.

V was cut by 4 bases and J by 6 bases, with 13 bases left in between. The germline CDR1 and CDR2 sequences are SGHAT and FQNNGV. The length of the CDR3 is 14 residues. The time point was: after dendritic cell vaccination, including at tumor progression/relapse. Selection required adequate fresh-frozen tumor tissue plus more than two years' survival data. The chain employs TRBV11-2 and TRBJ2-1; D might be TRBD2 (7 bases). This material consisted of blood, taken after dendritic cell vaccination. This TCR came from a human donor with glioblastoma. The CDR3 reads CASSWGGRSNEQFF. CDR3 DNA sequence: TGTGCCAGCAGCTGGGGGGGGCGAAGCAATGAGCAGTTCTTC.